The text below deals with one TCR beta chain. This sample is drawn from a study of a mutant IDH1 vaccine in newly diagnosed glioma. Time point noted: baseline, week 1 (first vaccination visit). The treatment here: pre-vaccination baseline after standard-of-care therapy. Generated by immunoSEQ multiplex PCR, the TCRdb table keeps only in-frame clones and is missing some. The sample holds tens of thousands of clones, 80% to 90% seen once. The sequences come from PBMCs, collected from a glioma patient treated with radiotherapy, temozolomide or both. This receptor was identified in a man aged 18 to 35 with glioma.

CDR3 sequence: CASSATSGQTDTQYF. DNA for the CDR3: TGTGCCAGCAGCGCAACGTCGGGCCAAACAGATACGCAGTATTTT. The rearrangement uses TRBV9 and TRBJ2-3; D is undetermined. Germline V CDR1 and CDR2: SGDLS, YYNGEE. CDR3 length: 15 residues. Trimming took off 3 bases at V and 3 bases at J, with 14 bases between the two ends.